Listed here are 32 T cell receptor beta chains from one sample, sequenced in a study of control samples from healthy donors and cancer patients. Some clones are missing from TCRdb's copy, which holds only in-frame ones; the method was immunoSEQ multiplex PCR. This sample carries 95,000 to 150,000 clones, 80% to 95% of them seen once, and the ten largest clones take about 7.2%. Sequencing input: blood. Source of these receptors: a woman aged 18-29 years in good health.

The J gene is TRBJ1-1, the V gene TRBV7-9; D ambiguous. V gave up 5 bases and J gave up 3 bases, with 10 bases separating them. Germline V gene lookup returns CDR1 SEHNR and CDR2 FQNEAQ (reference sequence). The CDR3 length is 13 residues. The CDR3 nucleotides read TGTGCCAGCAGCCTACAGAGATACACTGAAGCTTTCTTT. As protein: CASSLQRYTEAFF.

The gene calls are TRBV4-3 and TRBJ2-7; a possible D gene is TRBD1 (6 bases). V was shortened by 3 bases and J by 3 bases, with 12 bases between the two germline ends. The CDR3 has 14 residues. CDR1 LGHNA and CDR2 YSLEER come from the germline V gene. The DNA of the CDR3 is TGCGCCAGCAGCCAGAGAGTACAGGGCTACGAGCAGTACTTC. Amino acid sequence: CASSQRVQGYEQYF.

The rearrangement joins TRBV2 to TRBJ2-3, with TRBD1 matching 9 bases. This CDR3 is built from 16 residues. Germline V gene data show CDR1 as SNHLY and CDR2 as FYNNEI. The V gene end was trimmed by 5 bases and the J gene end by 1 base; junction bases not matched to a gene: 7. In DNA, the CDR3 is TGTGCCAGCAGTCCCCGGACAGGGGCCGGCACAGATACGCAGTATTTT. Translating it yields CASSPRTGAGTDTQYF.

The chain couples TRBV4-3 to TRBJ2-2; 9 bases line up with TRBD2. Germline values: CDR1 LGHNA, CDR2 YSLEER. This CDR3 is 20 amino acids long. V lost 0 bases to trimming and J lost 4 bases; unmatched junction nucleotides: 15. The CDR3 is CASSQDYPRKAGGFTGELFF. The CDR3 nucleotides are TGCGCCAGCAGCCAAGACTATCCGCGAAAAGCGGGAGGATTCACCGGGGAGCTGTTTTTT.

This rearrangement joins TRBV27 to TRBJ2-1, with 8 bases aligning to TRBD2. CDR1 and CDR2 (germline): MNHEY, SMNVEV (reference sequence). J gave up 4 bases and V 5 bases, and 13 bases lay outside the gene matches. The CDR3 length is 17 residues. The CDR3 loop is CASSPPVGRAPYNEQFF. The CDR3 DNA reads TGTGCCAGCAGTCCCCCGGTCGGGAGGGCGCCTTACAATGAGCAGTTCTTC.

The V call is TRBV5-4, the J call TRBJ2-2, with D unresolved. CDR1 is SGHNT, CDR2 YYREEE, per germline (reference sequence). With 3 bases removed from V and 3 bases from J, the gap between germline ends came to 12 bases. CDR3 size: 15 residues. The CDR3 loop reads CASSSLSRDTGELFF. In DNA form, the CDR3 reads TGTGCCAGCAGCTCTTTGTCCCGCGACACCGGGGAGCTGTTTTTT.

This sequence joins TRBV19 and TRBJ2-7; 12 bases match TRBD2. The length of the CDR3 is 15 residues. V shed 4 bases and J 0 bases; nucleotides not matched to a gene: 1. CDR1 is LNHDA, CDR2 SQIVND, per germline (reference sequence). CDR3 region: CASSKTSGSSYEQYF. CDR3 sequence (DNA): TGTGCCAGTAGTAAGACTAGCGGGAGCTCCTACGAGCAGTACTTC.

The chain uses TRBV6-2 or TRBV6-3 and TRBJ2-7; D might be TRBD2 (5 bases). Germline lookup yields CDR1 MNHEY and CDR2 SVGEGT. The CDR3 has 15 residues. V was cut by 2 bases and J by 2 bases, with 13 bases left in between. CDR3 bases: TGTGCCAGCAGTTACGACACTAGAGGTCCCTACGAGCAGTACTTC. It translates to CASSYDTRGPYEQYF.

This chain links TRBV18 with TRBJ2-7, with D perhaps TRBD1 (6 bases). This CDR3 comprises 14 residues. Germline V gene sequence: CDR1 KGHSH, CDR2 LQKENI. Between the trimmed V and J ends, which lost 3 bases and 7 bases, there was a span of 16 bases. The CDR3 nucleotides are TGTGCCAGCTCACCCCAGGGGACCGGCTTGGAGCAGTACTTC. It specifies CASSPQGTGLEQYF.

The CDR3 here is CASSELSGTTTDTQYF. Here the CDR3 DNA reads TGTGCCAGCAGTGAACTTAGCGGAACCACCACAGATACGCAGTATTTT. The V and J genes are TRBV6-1 and TRBJ2-3; tentative D call: TRBD2 (6 bases). The germline V gene has CDR1 MNHNS and CDR2 SASEGT. The CDR3 contains 16 residues. V lost 2 bases to trimming and J lost 2 bases, with 14 bases between them.

The rearrangement links TRBV27 to TRBJ1-5; D gene uncertain. CDR3 length: 13 amino acids. The germline gives CDR1 MNHEY, CDR2 SMNVEV (reference sequence). The V end was cut by 8 bases, the J end by 3 bases, with 11 bases between. The CDR3 coding sequence is TGTGCCAGCGGAGGTCTCGACAATCAGCCCCAGCATTTT. Amino acids: CASGGLDNQPQHF.

This clone was observed once. This sequence joins TRBV18 and TRBJ2-3, with D hard to call. The CDR3 is 12 amino acids. Looked up from germline, CDR1 is KGHSH and CDR2 is LQKENI. V was clipped by 3 bases and J by 2 bases, with 3 bases between them. The CDR3 spells CASSPYTDTQYF. The CDR3 DNA is TGTGCCAGCTCACCTTACACAGATACGCAGTATTTT. Full variable domain (remainder filled in from reference TRBV18 and TRBJ2-3): NAGVMQNPRHLVRRRGQEARLRCSPMKGHSHVYWYRQLPEEGLKFMVYLQKENIIDESGMPKERFSAEFPKEGPSILRIQQVVRGDSAAYFCASSPYTDTQYFGPGTRLTVL.

The rearrangement uses TRBV9 and TRBJ2-1; 9 nucleotides agree with TRBD1. This CDR3 spans 17 amino acids. Losses at the gene ends were 3 bases for V and 4 bases for J; bases not matched to a gene: 11. Germline V gene lookup returns CDR1 SGDLS and CDR2 YYNGEE. CDR3 loop: CASSATTTGGPYNEQFF. Here the CDR3 DNA reads TGTGCCAGCAGCGCAACTACTACAGGGGGCCCATACAATGAGCAGTTCTTC.

The rearrangement links TRBV4-3 to TRBJ1-1; D unclear. In germline, CDR1 is LGHNA, CDR2 YSLEER. CDR3 length equals 17 residues. The V end was cut by 0 bases, the J end by 8 bases, with 22 bases between. DNA of the CDR3: TGCGCCAGCAGCCAAGATGGGCTATTTCGTGGGCAGAGGGAAGCTTTCTTT. Encoded protein: CASSQDGLFRGQREAFF.

This clone was observed a few times. V is TRBV11-3 and J is TRBJ2-3; D is unresolved. V was clipped by 5 bases and J by 6 bases, with 9 bases between them. The CDR3 is 12 residues long. CDR1 is SGHNT and CDR2 is YENEEA in the germline V gene. The CDR3 is CASSDRWDTQYF. Written as DNA, the CDR3 is TGTGCCAGCAGCGATCGGTGGGATACGCAGTATTTT.

This chain uses TRBV20-1 with TRBJ2-1; 8 nucleotides line up with TRBD1. V gave up 3 bases and J gave up 5 bases; unmatched junction bases: 6. Looked up from germline, CDR1 is DFQATT and CDR2 is SNEGSKA (reference sequence). The CDR3 consists of 14 residues. CDR3 sequence: CSASGGQDNNEQFF. The CDR3 DNA follows: TGCAGTGCTAGTGGGGGACAGGATAACAATGAGCAGTTCTTC.

The J gene is TRBJ2-7, the V gene TRBV28; tentative D call: TRBD1 (6 bases). V shed 6 bases and J shed 1 base, with 16 bases lying between them. Germline V lookup: CDR1 MDHEN, CDR2 SYDVKM. This CDR3 comprises 15 residues. The CDR3 here is CASSETSTGSYEQYF. DNA for the CDR3: TGTGCCAGCAGCGAGACTTCGACAGGTTCCTACGAGCAGTACTTC.

V usage is TRBV27 and J usage is TRBJ2-2; D ambiguous. The CDR3 has 15 residues. Germline V CDR1 and CDR2: MNHEY, SMNVEV (reference sequence). Trimming cost V 5 bases and J 5 bases, with 15 bases left between them. The CDR3 region is CASSASQEGTGELFF. The CDR3 DNA reads TGTGCCAGCAGTGCTTCCCAGGAAGGAACCGGGGAGCTGTTTTTT.

The chain carries TRBV4-2 and TRBJ2-1; no reliable D call. The germline V gene has CDR1 LGHNA and CDR2 YNFKEQ. Trimming took off 0 bases at V and 3 bases at J, with 9 bases between the two ends. This CDR3 has 15 amino acids. This chain's CDR3 is CASSQEGTNYNEQFF. CDR3 DNA sequence: TGTGCCAGCAGCCAAGAAGGAACAAACTACAATGAGCAGTTCTTC.

V and J are TRBV7-2 and TRBJ2-3, with unresolved D. CDR1 is SGHTA and CDR2 is FQGNSA in the germline V gene. Trimming stripped 5 bases from V and 4 bases from J, with 19 bases between. The CDR3 is 16 amino acids. The CDR3 sequence is CASSLLPPNAADTQYF. In DNA form, the CDR3 reads TGTGCCAGCAGCCTCCTCCCACCCAACGCGGCAGATACGCAGTATTTT.

V gene TRBV3-1 (or the pseudogene TRBV3-2) combines with J gene TRBJ2-3, with TRBD2 matching over 8 bases. V trimming: 6 bases; J trimming: 4 bases; junction bases outside the gene matches: 18. Germline CDR1 LGHDT, CDR2 YNNKEL (reference sequence). The CDR3 is 18 amino acids. The CDR3 DNA sequence: TGTGCCAGCAGTCCTCCGATCCCCAGCGGGAGAGAAGCAGATACGCAGTATTTT. Amino acid sequence: CASSPPIPSGREADTQYF.

V and J are TRBV7-2 and TRBJ1-2; 7 bases match TRBD1. This CDR3 spans 15 amino acids. Germline V lookup: CDR1 SGHTA, CDR2 FQGNSA. V lost 1 base, J lost 3 bases, and 5 bases stayed unmatched. The CDR3 sequence is CASSLETGLDYGYTF. The CDR3 bases are TGTGCCAGCAGCTTAGAGACAGGGCTGGACTATGGCTACACCTTC. Based on the CDR3 plus reference TRBV7-2 and TRBJ1-2, the full variable domain is GAGVSQSPSNKVTEKGKDVELRCDPISGHTALYWYRQSLGQGLEFLIYFQGNSAPDKSGLPSDRFSAERTGGSVSTLTIQRTQQEDSAVYLCASSLETGLDYGYTFGSGTRLTVV.

CDR3 loop: CASREGQGSYNEQFF. The CDR3 bases are TGTGCCAGCAGGGAGGGACAGGGCTCCTACAATGAGCAGTTCTTC. V gene TRBV2 combines with J gene TRBJ2-1, with TRBD1 matching 9 bases. V was pared by 6 bases and J by 0 bases, with 3 bases of the junction left unmatched. Germline values: CDR1 SNHLY, CDR2 FYNNEI. The CDR3 has 15 residues. The whole variable domain, filled in from reference TRBV2 and TRBJ2-1, reads EPEVTQTPSHQVTQMGQEVILRCVPISNHLYFYWYRQILGQKVEFLVSFYNNEISEKSEIFDDQFSVERPDGSNFTLKIRSTKLEDSAMYFCASREGQGSYNEQFFGPGTRLTVL.

This clone was counted once. The chain recombines TRBV28 with TRBJ1-1; a possible D gene is TRBD1 (6 bases). The ends were cut back, 6 bases at V and 10 bases at J, with 18 bases in the middle. This CDR3 contains 13 residues. The V gene's germline CDR1 is MDHEN and CDR2 SYDVKM. Here the CDR3 reads CASSLPGGNGAFF. As DNA, the CDR3 is TGTGCCAGCAGCCTGCCCGGGGGCAATGGAGCTTTCTTT.

The chain recombines TRBV2 with TRBJ1-5; the D is unclear. The V gene's germline CDR1 is SNHLY and CDR2 FYNNEI. V lost 3 bases, J lost 5 bases, and 8 bases lay in between. This CDR3 has 13 residues. The CDR3 here is CASSDFKYQPQHF. For the CDR3, the DNA is TGTGCCAGCAGTGACTTTAAGTATCAGCCCCAGCATTTT.

The chain combines TRBV12-3 or TRBV12-4 with TRBJ1-1; 9 bases align to TRBD1. The V segment lost 9 bases and the J segment 1 base; nucleotides outside the gene matches: 3. The CDR3 runs to 13 residues. The CDR3 loop reads CASTGGQNTEAFF. The CDR3 DNA sequence: TGTGCCAGTACAGGGGGCCAGAACACTGAAGCTTTCTTT.

This rearrangement joins TRBV14 to TRBJ2-5; the match to TRBD2 covers 7 bases. The germline gives CDR1 SGHDN, CDR2 FVKESK. This CDR3 contains 17 residues. J lost 4 bases, V lost 6 bases, and 17 bases had no gene match. The CDR3: CASRLLYGPGGGETQYF. In DNA form, the CDR3 reads TGTGCCAGCAGACTCTTGTATGGTCCTGGGGGGGGAGAGACCCAGTACTTC.

Only a few counts were recorded for this clone. This chain joins TRBV28 and TRBJ2-5, with TRBD1 as a possible D gene (5 bases). V lost 3 bases and J lost 9, with 23 bases in between. The CDR3 loop spans 16 amino acids. Germline V CDR1 and CDR2: MDHEN, SYDVKM. The CDR3: CASSFLTSAGLKSQYF. In nucleotides, the CDR3 is TGTGCCAGCAGTTTTTTGACGTCGGCAGGGCTAAAGTCCCAGTACTTC.

The CDR3 bases are TGTGCCACCAGTGACTCGCGTCACGTCAGTGATGCTAGCACAGATACGCAGTATTTT. This encodes CATSDSRHVSDASTDTQYF. The chain uses TRBV24-1 and TRBJ2-3, with no clear D. The V end was cut by 4 bases, the J end by 0 bases, with 22 bases between. The germline V gene encodes CDR1 KGHDR and CDR2 SFDVKD. CDR3 length equals 19 residues.

The J gene is TRBJ2-7, the V gene TRBV19; D ambiguous. The germline gives CDR1 LNHDA, CDR2 SQIVND (reference sequence). V lost 3 bases and J lost 2, with 11 bases in between. The length of the CDR3 is 14 residues. CDR3 amino acids: CASSIGPGTYEQYF. CDR3 sequence (DNA): TGTGCCAGTAGTATTGGTCCGGGTACCTACGAGCAGTACTTC.

This clone came up once. The chain is built from TRBV4-1 and TRBJ2-3; TRBD2 matches 8 bases. There are 16 residues in the CDR3. Germline V gene data show CDR1 as MGHRA and CDR2 as YSYEKL. The V gene end was trimmed by 1 base and the J gene end by 4 bases; junction bases not matched to a gene: 7. Written as DNA, the CDR3 is TGCGCCAGCAGCCAAGGACCACCCGGGGGGGCAGATACGCAGTATTTT. Its protein is CASSQGPPGGADTQYF.

The chain recombines TRBV10-3 with TRBJ1-5; no definite D call. The CDR3 has 11 residues. CDR1 ENHRY and CDR2 SYGVKD come from the germline V gene. The chain's CDR3 is CVRDSNQPQHF. The CDR3 DNA is TGTGTCAGAGACAGCAATCAGCCCCAGCATTTT.